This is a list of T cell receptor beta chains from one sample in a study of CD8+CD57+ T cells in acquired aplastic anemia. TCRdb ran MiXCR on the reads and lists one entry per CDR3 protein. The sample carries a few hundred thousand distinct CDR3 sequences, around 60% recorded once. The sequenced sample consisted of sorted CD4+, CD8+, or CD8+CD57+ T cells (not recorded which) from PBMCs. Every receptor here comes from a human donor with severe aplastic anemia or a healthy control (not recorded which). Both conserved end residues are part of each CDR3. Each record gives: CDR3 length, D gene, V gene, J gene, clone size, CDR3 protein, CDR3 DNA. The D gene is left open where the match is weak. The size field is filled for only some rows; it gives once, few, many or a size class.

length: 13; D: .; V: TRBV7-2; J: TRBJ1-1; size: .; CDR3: CASSLLTAEGAFF; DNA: TGTGCCAGCAGCTTACTGACGGCTGAGGGAGCTTTCTTT
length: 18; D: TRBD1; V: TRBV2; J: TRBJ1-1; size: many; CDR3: CASSGTGTGGYVGTEAFF; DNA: TGTGCCAGCAGTGGCACCGGGACAGGGGGCTACGTCGGCACTGAAGCTTTCTTT
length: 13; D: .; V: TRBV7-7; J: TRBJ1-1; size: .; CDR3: CASSLGESTEAFF; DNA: TGTGCCAGCAGCTTAGGGGAGAGCACTGAAGCTTTCTTT
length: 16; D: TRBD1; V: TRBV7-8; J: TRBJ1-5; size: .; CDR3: CASSPSGQIRNQPQHF; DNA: TGTGCCAGCAGCCCGTCGGGACAGATCCGCAATCAGCCCCAGCATTTT
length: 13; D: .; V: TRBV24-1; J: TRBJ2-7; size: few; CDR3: CATSDIGGHEQYF; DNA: TGTGCCACCAGTGATATCGGGGGGCATGAGCAGTACTTC
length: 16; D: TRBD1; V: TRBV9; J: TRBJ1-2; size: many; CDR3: CASSYRDRVTNYGYTF; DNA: TGTGCCAGCAGCTACCGAGACAGGGTGACTAACTATGGCTACACCTTC
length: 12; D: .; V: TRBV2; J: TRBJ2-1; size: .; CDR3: CAGRLYGNEQFF; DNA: TGTGCCGGCCGACTTTACGGTAACGAGCAGTTCTTC
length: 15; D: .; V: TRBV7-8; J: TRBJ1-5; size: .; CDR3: CASSIRQAHNQPQHF; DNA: TGTGCCAGCAGCATCCGACAGGCGCACAATCAGCCCCAGCATTTT
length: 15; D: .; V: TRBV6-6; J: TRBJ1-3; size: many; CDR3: CASVPLGAGLYTIYF; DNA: TGTGCCAGCGTTCCTCTTGGAGCCGGGTTGTACACCATATATTTT
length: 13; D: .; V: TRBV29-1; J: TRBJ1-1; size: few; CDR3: CSVEVHGRKEAFF; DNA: TGCAGCGTTGAAGTCCATGGACGGAAGGAGGCTTTCTTT
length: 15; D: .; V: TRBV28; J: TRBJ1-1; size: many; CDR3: CASSLPLAPNTEAFF; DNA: TGTGCCAGCAGTTTACCCTTGGCCCCGAACACTGAAGCTTTCTTT
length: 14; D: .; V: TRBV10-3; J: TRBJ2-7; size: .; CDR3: CAISDSTEPREQYF; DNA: TGTGCCATCAGTGACTCGACAGAGCCTAGGGAGCAGTACTTC
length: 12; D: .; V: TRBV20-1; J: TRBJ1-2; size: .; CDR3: CSSERGEDGYTF; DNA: TGCAGTTCCGAGCGAGGGGAGGATGGCTACACCTTC
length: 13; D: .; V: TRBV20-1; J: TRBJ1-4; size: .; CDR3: CSASGLTNEKLFF; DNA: TGCAGTGCCTCGGGACTCACCAATGAAAAACTGTTTTTT
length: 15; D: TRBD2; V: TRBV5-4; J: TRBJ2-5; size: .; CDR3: CASSVDLAGRETQYF; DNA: TGTGCCAGCAGCGTTGACCTAGCGGGACGAGAGACCCAGTACTTC
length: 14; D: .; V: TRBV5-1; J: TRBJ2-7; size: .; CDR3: CASSLDNRVGEQYF; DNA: TGCGCCAGCAGCTTGGATAACAGGGTAGGCGAGCAGTACTTC
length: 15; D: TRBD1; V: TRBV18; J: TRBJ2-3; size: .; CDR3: CTSSPGQVGTDTQYF; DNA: TGTACCAGCTCCCCCGGACAGGTCGGCACAGATACGCAGTATTTT
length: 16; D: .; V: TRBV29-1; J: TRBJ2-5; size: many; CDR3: CSVEDGREVPLGTQYF; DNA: TGCAGCGTTGAAGATGGCAGGGAAGTACCCTTGGGGACCCAGTACTTC
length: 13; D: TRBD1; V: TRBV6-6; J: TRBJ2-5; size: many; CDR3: CASSHTGAETQYF; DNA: TGTGCCAGCAGTCATACAGGGGCAGAGACCCAGTACTTC
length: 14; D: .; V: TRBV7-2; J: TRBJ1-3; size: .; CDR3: CASSFQSSGNTIYF; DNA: TGTGCCAGCAGCTTTCAGAGCTCTGGAAACACCATATATTTT
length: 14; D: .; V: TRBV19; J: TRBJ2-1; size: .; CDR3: CASSPGQGWDEQFF; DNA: TGTGCCAGTAGTCCTGGGCAGGGCTGGGATGAGCAGTTCTTC
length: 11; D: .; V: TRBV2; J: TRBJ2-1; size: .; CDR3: CASSPLFEQFF; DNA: TGCGCCAGCAGTCCGTTGTTCGAGCAGTTCTTC
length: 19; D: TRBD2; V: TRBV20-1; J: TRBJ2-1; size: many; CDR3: CSARVSGVGGSSSYNEQFF; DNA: TGCAGTGCTAGAGTCAGCGGGGTGGGGGGATCTAGCTCCTACAATGAGCAGTTCTTC
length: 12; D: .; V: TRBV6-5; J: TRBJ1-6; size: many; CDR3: CASSYGDSPLHF; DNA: TGTGCCAGCAGTTACGGCGATTCACCCCTCCACTTT
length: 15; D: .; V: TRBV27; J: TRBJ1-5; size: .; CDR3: CASSYSASSNQPQHF; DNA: TGTGCCAGCAGTTACAGTGCGTCGAGCAATCAGCCCCAGCATTTT
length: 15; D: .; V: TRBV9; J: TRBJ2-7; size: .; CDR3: CASSVGQGSLYEQYF; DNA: TGTGCCAGCAGCGTAGGCCAGGGGTCCCTCTACGAGCAGTACTTC
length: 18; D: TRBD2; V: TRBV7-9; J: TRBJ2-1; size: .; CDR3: CASSLVASGGTGYNEQFF; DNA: TGTGCCAGCAGCTTAGTGGCTAGCGGGGGAACCGGATACAATGAGCAGTTCTTC
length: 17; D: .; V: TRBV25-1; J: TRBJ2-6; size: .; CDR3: CASSEVGGEFGANVLTF; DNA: TGTGCCAGCAGTGAAGTTGGAGGGGAGTTTGGGGCCAACGTCCTGACTTTC
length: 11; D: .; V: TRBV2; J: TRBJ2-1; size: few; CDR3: CASSENNEQFF; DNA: TGTGCCAGCAGTGAGAACAATGAGCAGTTCTTC
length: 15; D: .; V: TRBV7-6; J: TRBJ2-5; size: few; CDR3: CASSLVLRGGETQYF; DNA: TGTGCCAGCAGCTTAGTTCTCAGGGGGGGAGAGACCCAGTACTTC
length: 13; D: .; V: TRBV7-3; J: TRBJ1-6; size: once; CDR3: CASSLIRDSHLHF; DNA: TGTGCCAGCAGCTTGATCCGGGATTCACACCTCCACTTT
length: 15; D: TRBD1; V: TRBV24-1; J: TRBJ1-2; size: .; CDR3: CATSDPGQGKYGYTF; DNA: TGTGCCACCAGTGATCCCGGACAGGGCAAATATGGCTACACCTTC
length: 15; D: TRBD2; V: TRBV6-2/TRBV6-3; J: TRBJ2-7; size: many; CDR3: CASSYMLAGGYEQYF; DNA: TGTGCCAGCAGTTATATGTTAGCGGGGGGCTACGAGCAGTACTTC
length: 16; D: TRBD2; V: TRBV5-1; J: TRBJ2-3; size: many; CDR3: CASSSGTSGGANTQYF; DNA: TGCGCCAGCAGCTCCGGGACTAGCGGGGGGGCGAATACGCAGTATTTT
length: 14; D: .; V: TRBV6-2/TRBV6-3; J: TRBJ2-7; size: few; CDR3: CASRNRVNPYEQYF; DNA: TGTGCCAGCAGAAACAGGGTTAACCCATACGAGCAGTACTTC
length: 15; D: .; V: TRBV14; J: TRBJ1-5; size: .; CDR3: CASSQGSYSNQPQHF; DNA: TGTGCCAGCAGCCAGGGCAGTTATAGCAATCAGCCCCAGCATTTT
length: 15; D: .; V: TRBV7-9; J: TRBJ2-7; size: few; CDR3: CASSLLAGSSYEQYF; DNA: TGTGCCAGCAGCTTACTTGCAGGGTCCTCCTACGAGCAGTACTTC
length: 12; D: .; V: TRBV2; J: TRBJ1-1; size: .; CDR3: CASSEAQGEAFF; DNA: TGTGCCAGCAGTGAAGCTCAAGGAGAAGCTTTCTTT
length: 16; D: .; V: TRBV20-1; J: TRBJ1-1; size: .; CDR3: CSARRAQGRGSGEAFF; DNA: TGCAGTGCTAGACGGGCTCAGGGGAGGGGTAGTGGTGAAGCTTTCTTT
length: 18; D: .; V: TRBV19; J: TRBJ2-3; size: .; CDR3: CASSMVVVGGPFYNEQYF; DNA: TGTGCCAGTAGTATGGTTGTGGTGGGGGGGCCCTTCTACAATGAGCAGTATTTT
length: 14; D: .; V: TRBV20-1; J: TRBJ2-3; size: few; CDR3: CSASRPWKTDTQYF; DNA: TGCAGTGCCAGCAGACCCTGGAAGACAGATACGCAGTATTTT
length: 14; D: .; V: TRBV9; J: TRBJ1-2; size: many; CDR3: CASSVDPTRYGYTF; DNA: TGTGCCAGCAGCGTAGACCCCACCCGGTATGGCTACACCTTC
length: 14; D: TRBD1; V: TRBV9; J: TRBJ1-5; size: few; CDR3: CASSVGQGDQPQHF; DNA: TGTGCCAGCAGCGTCGGACAGGGCGATCAGCCCCAGCATTTT
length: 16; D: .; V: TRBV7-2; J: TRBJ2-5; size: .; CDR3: CASSLGRTHTQETQYF; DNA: TGTGCCAGCAGCTTAGGCAGGACCCATACACAAGAGACCCAGTACTTC
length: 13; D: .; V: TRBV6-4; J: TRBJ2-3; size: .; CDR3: CASSAKGTDTQYF; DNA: TGTGCCAGCAGTGCGAAAGGCACAGATACGCAGTATTTT
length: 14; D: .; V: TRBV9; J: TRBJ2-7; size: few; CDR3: CASSVGYHSYEQYF; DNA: TGTGCCAGCAGCGTAGGGTATCACTCCTACGAGCAGTACTTC
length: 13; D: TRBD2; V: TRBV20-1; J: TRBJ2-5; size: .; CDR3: CSARPGLAGAQYF; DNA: TGCAGTGCGAGGCCGGGACTAGCGGGGGCCCAGTACTTC
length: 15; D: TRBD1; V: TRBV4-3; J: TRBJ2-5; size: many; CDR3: CASSQVVGGGETQYF; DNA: TGCGCCAGCAGCCAAGTTGTAGGGGGCGGCGAGACCCAGTACTTC
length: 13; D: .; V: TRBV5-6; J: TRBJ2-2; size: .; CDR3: CASSFGDTGELFF; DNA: TGTGCCAGCAGCTTTGGTGACACCGGGGAGCTGTTTTTT
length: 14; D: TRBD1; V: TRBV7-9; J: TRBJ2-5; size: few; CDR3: CASSSGQGLETQYF; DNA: TGTGCCAGCAGCTCGGGACAGGGGTTAGAGACCCAGTACTTC
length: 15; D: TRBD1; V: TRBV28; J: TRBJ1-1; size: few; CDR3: CASSPADRGGTEAFF; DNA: TGTGCCAGCAGTCCTGCGGACAGGGGAGGCACTGAAGCTTTCTTT